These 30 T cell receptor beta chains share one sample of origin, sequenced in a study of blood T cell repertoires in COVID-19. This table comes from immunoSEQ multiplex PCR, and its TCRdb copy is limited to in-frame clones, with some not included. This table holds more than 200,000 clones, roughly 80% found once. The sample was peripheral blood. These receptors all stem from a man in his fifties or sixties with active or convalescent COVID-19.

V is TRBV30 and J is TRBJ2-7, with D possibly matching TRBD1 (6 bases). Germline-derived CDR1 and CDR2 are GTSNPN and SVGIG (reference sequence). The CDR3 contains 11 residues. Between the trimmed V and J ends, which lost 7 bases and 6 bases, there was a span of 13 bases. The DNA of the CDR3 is TGTGCCTCCGCAGGGGCCCCCGAGCAGTACTTC. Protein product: CASAGAPEQYF.

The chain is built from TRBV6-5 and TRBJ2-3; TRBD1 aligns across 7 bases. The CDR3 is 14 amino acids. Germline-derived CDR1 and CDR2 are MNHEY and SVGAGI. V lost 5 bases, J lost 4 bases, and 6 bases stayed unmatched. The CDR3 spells CASSRQGAADTQYF. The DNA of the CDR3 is TGTGCCAGCAGTAGACAGGGTGCGGCAGATACGCAGTATTTT.

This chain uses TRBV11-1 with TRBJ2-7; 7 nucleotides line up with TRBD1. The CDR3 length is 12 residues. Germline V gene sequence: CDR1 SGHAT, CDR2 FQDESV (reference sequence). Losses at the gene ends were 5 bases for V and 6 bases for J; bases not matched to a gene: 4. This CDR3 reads CASSARGPEQYF. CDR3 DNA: TGTGCCAGCAGCGCAAGGGGGCCCGAGCAGTACTTC.

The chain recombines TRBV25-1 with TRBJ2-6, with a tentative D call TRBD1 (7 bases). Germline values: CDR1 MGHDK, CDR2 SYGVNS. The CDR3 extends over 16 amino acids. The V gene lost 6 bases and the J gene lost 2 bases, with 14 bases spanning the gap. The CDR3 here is CASRAGGGPGANVLTF. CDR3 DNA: TGTGCCAGCAGGGCAGGGGGAGGCCCTGGGGCCAACGTCCTGACTTTC.

The CDR3 loop reads CASSSLGGGYYQETQYF. The CDR3 nucleotides are TGTGCCAGCAGTTCCTTAGGCGGGGGCTACTACCAAGAGACCCAGTACTTC. The chain links TRBV6-2 or TRBV6-3 to TRBJ2-5; tentative D call: TRBD2 (7 bases). Between the trimmed V and J ends, which lost 4 bases and 0 bases, there was a span of 18 bases. The CDR3 contains 17 residues. From germline, CDR1 is MNHEY and CDR2 SVGEGT.

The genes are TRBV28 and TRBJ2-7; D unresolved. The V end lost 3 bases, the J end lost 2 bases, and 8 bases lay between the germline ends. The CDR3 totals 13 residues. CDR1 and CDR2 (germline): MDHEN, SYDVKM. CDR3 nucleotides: TGTGCCAGCAGTTTGACATCTCCCTACGAGCAGTACTTC. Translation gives CASSLTSPYEQYF.

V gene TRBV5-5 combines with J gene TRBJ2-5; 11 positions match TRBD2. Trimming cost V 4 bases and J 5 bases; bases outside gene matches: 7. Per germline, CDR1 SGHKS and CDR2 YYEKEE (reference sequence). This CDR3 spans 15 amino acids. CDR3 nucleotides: TGTGCCAGCAGCACCCCTAGCGGGGGGTGGGAGACCCAGTACTTC. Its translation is CASSTPSGGWETQYF.

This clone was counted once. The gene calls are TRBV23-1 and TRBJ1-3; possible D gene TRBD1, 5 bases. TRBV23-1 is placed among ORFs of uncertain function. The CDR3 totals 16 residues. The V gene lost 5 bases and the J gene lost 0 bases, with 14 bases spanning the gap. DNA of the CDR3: TGCGCCAGCAGTTCAGGATGGCAGGGCTCTGGAAACACCATATATTTT. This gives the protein CASSSGWQGSGNTIYF.

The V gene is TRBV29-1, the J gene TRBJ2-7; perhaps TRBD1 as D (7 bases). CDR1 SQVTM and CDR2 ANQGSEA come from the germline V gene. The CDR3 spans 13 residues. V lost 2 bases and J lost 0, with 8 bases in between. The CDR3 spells CSVEQGGSYEQYF. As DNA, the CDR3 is TGCAGCGTTGAACAGGGGGGCTCCTACGAGCAGTACTTC.

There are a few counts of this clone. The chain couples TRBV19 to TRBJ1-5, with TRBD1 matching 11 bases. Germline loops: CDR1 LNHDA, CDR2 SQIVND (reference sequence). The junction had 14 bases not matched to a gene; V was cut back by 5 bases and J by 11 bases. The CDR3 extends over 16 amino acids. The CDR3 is CASSLGGTGGISAQHF. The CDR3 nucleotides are TGTGCCAGTAGTCTAGGAGGGACAGGGGGGATTTCGGCCCAGCATTTT.

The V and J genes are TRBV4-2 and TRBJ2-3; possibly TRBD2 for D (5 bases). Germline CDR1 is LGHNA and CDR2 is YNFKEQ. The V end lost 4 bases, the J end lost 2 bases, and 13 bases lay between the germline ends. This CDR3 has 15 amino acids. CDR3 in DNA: TGTGCCAGCAGCCCGGTGACTATAACCACAGATACGCAGTATTTT. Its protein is CASSPVTITTDTQYF.

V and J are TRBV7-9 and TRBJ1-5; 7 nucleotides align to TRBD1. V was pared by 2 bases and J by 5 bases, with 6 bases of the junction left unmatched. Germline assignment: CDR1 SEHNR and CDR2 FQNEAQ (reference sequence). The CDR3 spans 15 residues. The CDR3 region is CASSLHGRGDQPQHF. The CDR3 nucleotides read TGTGCCAGCAGCTTACACGGCAGGGGGGATCAGCCCCAGCATTTT.

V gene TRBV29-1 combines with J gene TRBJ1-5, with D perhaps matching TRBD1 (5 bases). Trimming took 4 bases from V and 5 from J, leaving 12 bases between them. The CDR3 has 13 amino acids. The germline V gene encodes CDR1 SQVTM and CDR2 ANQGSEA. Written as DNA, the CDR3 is TGCAGCGTTGCTTCGGGGGTAGATCAGCCCCAGCATTTT. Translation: CSVASGVDQPQHF.

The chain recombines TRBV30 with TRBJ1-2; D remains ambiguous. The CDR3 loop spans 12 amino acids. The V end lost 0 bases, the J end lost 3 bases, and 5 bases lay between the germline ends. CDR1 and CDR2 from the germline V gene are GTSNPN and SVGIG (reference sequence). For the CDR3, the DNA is TGTGCCTGGAGTGTACACCACTATGGCTACACCTTC. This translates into CAWSVHHYGYTF.

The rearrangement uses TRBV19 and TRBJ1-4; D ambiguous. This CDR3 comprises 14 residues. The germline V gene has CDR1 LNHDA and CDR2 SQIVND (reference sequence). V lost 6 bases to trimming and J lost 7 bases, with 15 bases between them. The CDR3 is CASSLMGSGEKLFF. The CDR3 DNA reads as TGTGCCAGTAGCCTAATGGGGAGTGGTGAAAAACTGTTTTTT.

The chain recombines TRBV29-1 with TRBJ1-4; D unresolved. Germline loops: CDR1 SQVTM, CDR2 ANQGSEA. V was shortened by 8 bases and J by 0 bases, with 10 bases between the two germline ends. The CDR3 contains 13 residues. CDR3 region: CSIRGATNEKLFF. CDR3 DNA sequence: TGCAGCATCCGGGGAGCAACTAATGAAAAACTGTTTTTT.

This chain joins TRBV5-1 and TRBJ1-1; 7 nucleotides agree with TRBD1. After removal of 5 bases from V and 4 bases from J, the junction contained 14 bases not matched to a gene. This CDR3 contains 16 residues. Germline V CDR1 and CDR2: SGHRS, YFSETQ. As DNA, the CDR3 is TGCGCCAGCAGGGGCTGGGTAGGGGGCATTTTCACTGAAGCTTTCTTT. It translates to CASRGWVGGIFTEAFF.

In DNA form, the CDR3 reads TGCGCCAGCAGCTTGCAGGGTAGTGCAGATACGCAGTATTTT. Translated: CASSLQGSADTQYF. The genes are TRBV5-1 and TRBJ2-3; D might be TRBD1 (5 bases). Germline values: CDR1 SGHRS, CDR2 YFSETQ. Trimming pared 1 base from V and 4 bases from J, leaving 10 bases between. The CDR3 spans 14 residues.

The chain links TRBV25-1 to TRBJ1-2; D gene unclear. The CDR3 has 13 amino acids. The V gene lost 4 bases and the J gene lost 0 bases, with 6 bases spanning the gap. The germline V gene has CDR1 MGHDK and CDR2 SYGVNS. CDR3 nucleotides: TGTGCCAGCAGTGGGGCAGCTAACTATGGCTACACCTTC. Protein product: CASSGAANYGYTF.

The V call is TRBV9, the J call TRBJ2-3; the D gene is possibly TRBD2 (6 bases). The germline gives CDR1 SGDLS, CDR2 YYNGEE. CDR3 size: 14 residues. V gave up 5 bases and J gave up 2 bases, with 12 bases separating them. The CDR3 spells CASSDGLNTDTQYF. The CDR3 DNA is TGTGCCAGCAGTGATGGACTAAACACAGATACGCAGTATTTT.

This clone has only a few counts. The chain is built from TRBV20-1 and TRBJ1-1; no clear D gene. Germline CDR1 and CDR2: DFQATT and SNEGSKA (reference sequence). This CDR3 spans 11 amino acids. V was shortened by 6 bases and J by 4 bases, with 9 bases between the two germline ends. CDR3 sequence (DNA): TGCAGTGCCTCTTTGAGCACTGAAGCTTTCTTT. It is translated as CSASLSTEAFF.

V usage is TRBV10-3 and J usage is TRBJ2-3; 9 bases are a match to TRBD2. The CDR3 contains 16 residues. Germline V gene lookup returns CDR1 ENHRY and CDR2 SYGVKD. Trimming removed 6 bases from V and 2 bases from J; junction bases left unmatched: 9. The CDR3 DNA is TGTGCCATCAGAGAAGGAGCGGGGGGTTTCACAGATACGCAGTATTTT. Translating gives CAIREGAGGFTDTQYF.

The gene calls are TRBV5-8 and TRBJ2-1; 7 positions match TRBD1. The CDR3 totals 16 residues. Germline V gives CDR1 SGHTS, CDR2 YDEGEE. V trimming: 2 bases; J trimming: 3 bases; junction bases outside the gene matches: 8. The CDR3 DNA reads TGTGCCAGCAGCTTTGTGGGCAGGGGGAACTACAATGAGCAGTTCTTC. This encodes CASSFVGRGNYNEQFF.

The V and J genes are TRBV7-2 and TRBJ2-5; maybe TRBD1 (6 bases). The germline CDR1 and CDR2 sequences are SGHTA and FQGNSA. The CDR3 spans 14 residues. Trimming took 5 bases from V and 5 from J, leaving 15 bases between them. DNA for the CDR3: TGTGCCAGCAGCGAACAGGGCCCGGTGGAGACCCAGTACTTC. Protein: CASSEQGPVETQYF.

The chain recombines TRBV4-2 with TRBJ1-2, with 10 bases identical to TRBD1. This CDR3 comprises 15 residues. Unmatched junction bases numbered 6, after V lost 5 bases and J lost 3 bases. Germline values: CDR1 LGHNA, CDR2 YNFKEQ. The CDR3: CASSARQGADYGYTF. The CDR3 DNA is TGTGCCAGCAGCGCCCGACAGGGGGCGGACTATGGCTACACCTTC.

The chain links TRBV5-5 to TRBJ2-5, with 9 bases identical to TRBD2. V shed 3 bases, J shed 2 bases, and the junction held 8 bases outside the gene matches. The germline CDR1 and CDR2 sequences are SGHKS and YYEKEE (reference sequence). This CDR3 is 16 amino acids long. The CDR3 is CASSSRLAVRQETQYF. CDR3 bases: TGTGCCAGCAGCTCACGACTAGCGGTACGACAAGAGACCCAGTACTTC.

CDR3 protein: CASSFTGSYEQYF. For the CDR3, the DNA is TGTGCCAGCAGCTTTACAGGTTCCTACGAGCAGTACTTC. This rearrangement joins TRBV5-6 to TRBJ2-7, with D perhaps matching TRBD1 (5 bases). Looked up from germline, CDR1 is SGHDT and CDR2 is YYEEEE. CDR3 size: 13 residues. The V gene lost 2 bases and the J gene lost 1 base, with 7 bases spanning the gap.

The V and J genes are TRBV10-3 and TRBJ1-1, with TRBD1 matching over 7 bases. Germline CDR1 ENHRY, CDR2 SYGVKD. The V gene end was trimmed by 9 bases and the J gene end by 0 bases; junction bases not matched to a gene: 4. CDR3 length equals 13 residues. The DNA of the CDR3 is TGTGCCATAGGGACAGCAATGAACACTGAAGCTTTCTTT. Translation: CAIGTAMNTEAFF.

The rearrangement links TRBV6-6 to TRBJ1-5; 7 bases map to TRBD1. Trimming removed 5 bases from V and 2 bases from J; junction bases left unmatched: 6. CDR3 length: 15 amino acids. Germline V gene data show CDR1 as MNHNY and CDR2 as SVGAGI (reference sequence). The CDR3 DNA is TGTGCCAGCAGTCTAACAGGGGCGGGCAATCAGCCCCAGCATTTT. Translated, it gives CASSLTGAGNQPQHF.

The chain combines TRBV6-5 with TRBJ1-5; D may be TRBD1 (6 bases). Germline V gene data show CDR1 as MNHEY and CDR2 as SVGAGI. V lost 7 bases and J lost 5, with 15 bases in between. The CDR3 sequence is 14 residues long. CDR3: CASIQDSVDQPQHF. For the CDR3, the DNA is TGTGCCAGCATCCAGGACAGCGTAGATCAGCCCCAGCATTTT.